The 17 T cell receptor beta chains listed next were all sequenced from one sample in a study of T cell responses to AZD1222 COVID-19 vaccine. The assay was immunoSEQ multiplex PCR, and TCRdb's table has in-frame clones only and misses some. Among under 150,000 clones listed, roughly 92% were seen once. Sequencing was performed on peripheral blood, taken 28 days after the second AZD1222 dose. These receptors were obtained from an adult who received the AZD1222 COVID-19 vaccine.

This clone has a single count. The chain joins TRBV2 to TRBJ2-7; 9 nucleotides align to TRBD1. The ends lost 5 bases at V and 5 bases at J; junction bases unmatched: 13. This CDR3 contains 16 residues. The germline V gene has CDR1 SNHLY and CDR2 FYNNEI. The CDR3 nucleotides read TGTGCCAGCAGTAATAACAGGGGACAGGGTATCCACGAGCAGTACTTC. Its translation: CASSNNRGQGIHEQYF.

V usage is TRBV13 and J usage is TRBJ2-3; 10 positions agree with TRBD2. Germline-derived CDR1 and CDR2 are PRHDT and FYEKMQ (reference sequence). The CDR3 spans 17 residues. The ends lost 5 bases at V and 0 bases at J; junction bases unmatched: 8. The CDR3 region is CASSLGLAVTSTDTQYF. The CDR3 bases are TGTGCCAGCAGCCTCGGACTAGCGGTAACTAGCACAGATACGCAGTATTTT.

V is TRBV29-1 and J is TRBJ2-3, with 9 bases matching TRBD2. Germline trimming cut 3 bases from V and 3 bases from J; bases unmatched to any gene: 10. Germline V CDR1 and CDR2: SQVTM, ANQGSEA. This CDR3 has 16 residues. The CDR3 spells CSVDGGGALGTDTQYF. In nucleotides, the CDR3 is TGCAGCGTTGATGGCGGGGGGGCATTAGGTACAGATACGCAGTATTTT.

The chain has TRBV2 and TRBJ1-1, with D perhaps TRBD1 (5 bases). Trimming stripped 6 bases from V and 4 bases from J, with 9 bases between. Per germline, CDR1 SNHLY and CDR2 FYNNEI. The length of the CDR3 is 12 residues. Written as DNA, the CDR3 is TGTGCCAGCAGCCATCAGGGCACTGAAGCTTTCTTT. Translation: CASSHQGTEAFF.

The gene calls are TRBV6-6 and TRBJ1-5; 8 bases are a match to TRBD1. The CDR3 has 14 amino acids. Germline loops: CDR1 MNHNY, CDR2 SVGAGI (reference sequence). The ends lost 6 bases at V and 3 bases at J; junction bases unmatched: 4. The DNA of the CDR3 is TGTGCCAGCAGAGGACAGGGCTTCAATCAGCCCCAGCATTTT. It codes for CASRGQGFNQPQHF.

The rearrangement links TRBV9 to TRBJ2-2, with TRBD1 matching over 7 bases. With V trimmed by 0 bases and J by 5 bases, 4 bases remained unmatched. CDR1 and CDR2 (germline): SGDLS, YYNGEE. The CDR3 length is 15 residues. The CDR3: CASSVAARGTGELFF. The CDR3 coding sequence is TGTGCCAGCAGCGTAGCGGCCAGGGGGACCGGGGAGCTGTTTTTT.

CDR3 loop: CASSFQGLGGYTF. CDR3 DNA: TGTGCCAGCAGCTTTCAGGGGCTCGGTGGCTACACCTTC. The chain is built from TRBV5-8 and TRBJ1-2; possible D gene TRBD1, 6 bases. The CDR3 is made up of 13 amino acids. V lost 2 bases and J lost 7, with 12 bases in between. The germline CDR1 and CDR2 sequences are SGHTS and YDEGEE.

The chain has TRBV24-1 and TRBJ1-6; D call uncertain. V gave up 2 bases and J gave up 7 bases, with 8 bases separating them. The germline CDR1 and CDR2 sequences are KGHDR and SFDVKD. There are 14 residues in the CDR3. In nucleotides, the CDR3 is TGTGCCACCAGTGATTCTCTTTGGAATTCACCCCTCCACTTT. Amino acid sequence: CATSDSLWNSPLHF.

CDR3 residues: CASSPRDSAYNEQFF. The CDR3 DNA reads as TGTGCCAGCAGCCCCCGGGACAGTGCATACAATGAGCAGTTCTTC. The chain carries TRBV7-9 and TRBJ2-1; the match to TRBD1 covers 7 bases. This CDR3 is built from 15 residues. Germline V gives CDR1 SEHNR, CDR2 FQNEAQ (reference sequence). Losses at the gene ends were 5 bases for V and 4 bases for J; bases not matched to a gene: 8.

The J gene is TRBJ1-6, the V gene TRBV2; no clear D gene. The V end was cut by 10 bases, the J end by 3 bases, with 13 bases between. This CDR3 comprises 14 residues. Per germline, CDR1 SNHLY and CDR2 FYNNEI. CDR3 region: CATREDGYNSPLHF. The CDR3 DNA reads as TGTGCCACCCGAGAAGACGGCTATAATTCACCCCTCCACTTT. Filled out from reference TRBV2 and TRBJ1-6, the complete variable domain reads EPEVTQTPSHQVTQMGQEVILRCVPISNHLYFYWYRQILGQKVEFLVSFYNNEISEKSEIFDDQFSVERPDGSNFTLKIRSTKLEDSAMYFCATREDGYNSPLHFGNGTRLTVT.

The rearrangement joins TRBV4-3 to TRBJ1-2; 8 bases are a match to TRBD1. The CDR3 contains 15 residues. Looked up from germline, CDR1 is LGHNA and CDR2 is YSLEER. With V trimmed by 4 bases and J by 1 base, 5 bases remained unmatched. The CDR3 nucleotides are TGCGCCAGCAGCCTTATGGGACAGGTTAACTATGGCTACACCTTC. Amino acids: CASSLMGQVNYGYTF.

J is TRBJ2-2 and V is TRBV11-2; D tentatively reads TRBD1 or TRBD2 (5 bases each). This CDR3 region has 15 residues. V was clipped by 5 bases and J by 6 bases, with 16 bases between them. Germline CDR1 and CDR2: SGHAT and FQNNGV. The CDR3 region is CASSPGRGGAGELFF. The CDR3 region has the DNA TGTGCCAGCAGCCCGGGACGGGGCGGCGCCGGGGAGCTGTTTTTT.

The rearrangement links TRBV5-1 to TRBJ2-3; D possibly corresponds to TRBD2 (6 bases). Trimming took 3 bases from V and 4 from J, leaving 15 bases between them. Germline assignment: CDR1 SGHRS and CDR2 YFSETQ. The CDR3 has 15 residues. In DNA, the CDR3 is TGCGCCAGCAGCTATGGGGGGAGTCAAGCAGATACGCAGTATTTT. This sequence encodes CASSYGGSQADTQYF.

This chain uses TRBV5-1 with TRBJ2-3; no clear D. Germline V lookup: CDR1 SGHRS, CDR2 YFSETQ. Trimming took off 3 bases at V and 0 bases at J, with 8 bases between the two ends. The length of the CDR3 is 14 residues. CDR3 in amino acids: CASSSLSSTDTQYF. The CDR3 bases are TGCGCCAGCAGCTCGTTATCTAGCACAGATACGCAGTATTTT.

For the CDR3, the DNA is TGTGCCAGCAGTTCGGACAGGGGCTCCTACAATGAGCAGTTCTTC. Its translation: CASSSDRGSYNEQFF. The chain combines TRBV2 with TRBJ2-1; TRBD1 aligns across 9 bases. After removal of 5 bases from V and 0 bases from J, the junction contained 2 bases not matched to a gene. The CDR3 has 15 residues. The germline V gene encodes CDR1 SNHLY and CDR2 FYNNEI.

The chain joins TRBV3-1 (or the pseudogene TRBV3-2) to TRBJ1-3, with D possibly TRBD1 on 6 matching bases. The length of the CDR3 is 15 residues. Trimming stripped 4 bases from V and 1 base from J, with 11 bases between. Per the germline V gene, CDR1 is LGHDT and CDR2 is YNNKEL (reference sequence). The CDR3 sequence: CASSPAQGSGNTIYF. DNA of the CDR3: TGTGCCAGCAGCCCCGCGCAGGGGTCTGGAAACACCATATATTTT.

This clone was recorded a few times. The chain combines TRBV28 with TRBJ2-1; D uncertain. Per germline, CDR1 MDHEN and CDR2 SYDVKM. Trimming shortened V by 5 bases and J by 6 bases, and 14 bases separated the two germline ends. The CDR3 totals 14 residues. CDR3 loop: CASSPRALGNEQFF. In DNA, the CDR3 is TGTGCCAGCAGTCCCCGTGCTCTGGGCAATGAGCAGTTCTTC.